Listed below are T cell receptor beta chains from one sample, sequenced in a study of cytomegalovirus exposure and HLA in healthy donors. TCRdb's table, derived via immunoSEQ multiplex PCR, lists solely in-frame clones and lacks some. This table has under 150,000 clones, approximately 82% appearing once. Sequencing input: PBMCs. Receptors originate from a man aged 35-49 years in good health and CMV-seronegative. CDR3s include the opening cysteine and the closing phenylalanine or tryptophan. The D gene is left open where the match is weak. Clone sizes are given selectively: once, few, many, or a class where the clone is expanded.

clone size: few
CDR3 length: 17
D gene: TRBD1
J gene: TRBJ2-7
V gene: TRBV7-2
CDR3 DNA: TGTGCCAGCAGCTTTAGGGGGGGGACAGGGGCAGCCTACGAGCAGTACTTC
CDR3 protein: CASSFRGGTGAAYEQYF

clone size: .
CDR3 length: 15
D gene: TRBD1
J gene: TRBJ1-6
V gene: TRBV9
CDR3 DNA: TGTGCCAGCAGCCCAGGGGGCTCCTATAATTCACCCCTCCACTTT
CDR3 protein: CASSPGGSYNSPLHF

clone size: .
CDR3 length: 16
D gene: TRBD1
J gene: TRBJ1-5
V gene: TRBV7-9
CDR3 DNA: TGTGCCAGCAGCCCGGGACAGCCTAGGGGCAATCAGCCCCAGCATTTT
CDR3 protein: CASSPGQPRGNQPQHF

clone size: .
CDR3 length: 14
D gene: .
J gene: TRBJ1-5
V gene: TRBV7-9
CDR3 DNA: TGTTCCAGCAGCTTTTCAGGGAGCAATCAGCCCCAGCATTTT
CDR3 protein: CSSSFSGSNQPQHF

clone size: .
CDR3 length: 14
D gene: .
J gene: TRBJ1-2
V gene: TRBV2
CDR3 DNA: TGTGCCAGCAGTGAAGAGGGAACAGGTCAGGGCTACACCTTC
CDR3 protein: CASSEEGTGQGYTF

clone size: .
CDR3 length: 13
D gene: .
J gene: TRBJ2-2
V gene: TRBV9
CDR3 DNA: TGTGCCAGCAGCGCCTGGGCCTGGGGGGAGCTGTTTTTT
CDR3 protein: CASSAWAWGELFF

clone size: .
CDR3 length: 14
D gene: .
J gene: TRBJ2-5
V gene: TRBV10-3
CDR3 DNA: TGTGCCATCAGTGAGGCTAACCAAGATCCGACCCAGTACTTC
CDR3 protein: CAISEANQDPTQYF

clone size: .
CDR3 length: 12
D gene: .
J gene: TRBJ1-6
V gene: TRBV7-9
CDR3 DNA: TGTTCCGGAACAGGCATTAATTCACCCCTCCACTTT
CDR3 protein: CSGTGINSPLHF

clone size: .
CDR3 length: 16
D gene: TRBD1
J gene: TRBJ2-5
V gene: TRBV6-6
CDR3 DNA: TGTGCCAGCAGTTACTCTACAGGGGGTAATAAGGAGACCCAGTACTTC
CDR3 protein: CASSYSTGGNKETQYF

clone size: .
CDR3 length: 13
D gene: TRBD1
J gene: TRBJ2-7
V gene: TRBV19
CDR3 DNA: TGTGCCAGTAGTGCCGGGACAGGCTACGAGCAGTACTTC
CDR3 protein: CASSAGTGYEQYF

clone size: .
CDR3 length: 14
D gene: TRBD2
J gene: TRBJ2-5
V gene: TRBV6-1
CDR3 DNA: TGTGCCAGTACTACTAGCGGGAGGATGGAGACCCAGTACTTC
CDR3 protein: CASTTSGRMETQYF

clone size: .
CDR3 length: 14
D gene: TRBD1
J gene: TRBJ1-3
V gene: TRBV12-5
CDR3 DNA: TGTGCTAGTGGTTCGCAGGGGGCAGGAAACACCATATATTTT
CDR3 protein: CASGSQGAGNTIYF

clone size: .
CDR3 length: 16
D gene: TRBD2
J gene: TRBJ2-5
V gene: TRBV7-3
CDR3 DNA: TGTGCCAGCAGCTTAACCGGGGGGAGTAGACAAGAGACCCAGTACTTC
CDR3 protein: CASSLTGGSRQETQYF

clone size: few
CDR3 length: 16
D gene: TRBD2
J gene: TRBJ2-1
V gene: TRBV27
CDR3 DNA: TGTGCCAGCAGGCGGACTAGCGGGGGGGTTCCCAATGAGCAGTTCTTC
CDR3 protein: CASRRTSGGVPNEQFF

clone size: .
CDR3 length: 12
D gene: .
J gene: TRBJ1-2
V gene: TRBV7-9
CDR3 DNA: TGTGCCAGCAGTACAGGGAAGGATGGCTACACCTTC
CDR3 protein: CASSTGKDGYTF

clone size: .
CDR3 length: 15
D gene: .
J gene: TRBJ2-4
V gene: TRBV28
CDR3 DNA: TGTGCCAGCAGACTAATCAGGGATGGGGAAAACATTCAGTACTTC
CDR3 protein: CASRLIRDGENIQYF

clone size: .
CDR3 length: 17
D gene: TRBD2
J gene: TRBJ2-2
V gene: TRBV9
CDR3 DNA: TGTGCCAGCAGCCCCCTGGGACTAGCGGGAGTCACCGGGGAGCTGTTTTTT
CDR3 protein: CASSPLGLAGVTGELFF

clone size: .
CDR3 length: 14
D gene: TRBD2
J gene: TRBJ2-7
V gene: TRBV7-9
CDR3 DNA: TGTGCCAGCAGCTCCCAATCGGGGGGAGGCGAGCAGTACTTC
CDR3 protein: CASSSQSGGGEQYF

clone size: .
CDR3 length: 12
D gene: .
J gene: TRBJ2-7
V gene: TRBV7-6
CDR3 DNA: TGTGCCAGCAGCTTAGCTCTAGACGAGCAGTACTTC
CDR3 protein: CASSLALDEQYF

clone size: .
CDR3 length: 15
D gene: TRBD2
J gene: TRBJ2-7
V gene: TRBV9
CDR3 DNA: TGTGCCAGCAGCGTCACTAGCGGGGGCCCCTACGAGCAGTACTTC
CDR3 protein: CASSVTSGGPYEQYF

clone size: few
CDR3 length: 11
D gene: .
J gene: TRBJ2-1
V gene: TRBV30
CDR3 DNA: TGTGCCTGGAAAGGGGCCGGTGAGCAGTTCTTC
CDR3 protein: CAWKGAGEQFF

clone size: .
CDR3 length: 11
D gene: TRBD2
J gene: TRBJ2-4
V gene: TRBV28
CDR3 DNA: TGTGCCAGCAGGCTAGCGGGCATTCAGTACTTC
CDR3 protein: CASRLAGIQYF

clone size: .
CDR3 length: 14
D gene: .
J gene: TRBJ2-7
V gene: TRBV2
CDR3 DNA: TGTGCCAGCAGTGAAAACGGGGGACCCTACGAGCAGTACTTC
CDR3 protein: CASSENGGPYEQYF